These T cell receptor beta chains were read from a single sample in a study of CD8+CD57+ T cells in acquired aplastic anemia. Using its own MiXCR run on the reads, TCRdb lists one record per CDR3 protein. The sample includes 150,000 to 200,000 distinct CDR3 sequences, approximately 48% seen only once; the top ten take under 2%. Sequencing used sorted CD4+, CD8+, or CD8+CD57+ T cells (not recorded which) from PBMCs. These receptors came from a human donor with aplastic anemia. The CDR3 runs from the conserved cysteine through the conserved F or W. D genes are given only for firm matches. Clone sizes are given selectively: once, few, many, or a class where the clone is expanded.

j_call v_call clone_size d_call cdr3_nt cdr3_aa
TRBJ2-7 TRBV25-1 - - TGTGCGGGAAGGCCTGGCCCACAGGGCTACGAGCAGTACTTC CAGRPGPQGYEQYF
TRBJ2-5 TRBV7-8 - - TGTGCCAGCAGCGAGGACCGGGAGACCCAGTACTTC CASSEDRETQYF
TRBJ1-5 TRBV20-1 many - TGCAGTGCCACGGGCCGCCGGGACCCTAGCAATCAGCCCCAGCATTTT CSATGRRDPSNQPQHF
TRBJ1-1 TRBV20-1 many - TGCAGTGCTAGCGAACGAACAGGACGTGAAGCTTTCTTT CSASERTGREAFF
TRBJ2-7 TRBV24-1 many - TGTGCCACCAGTGGAGACACCTACGAGCAGTACTTC CATSGDTYEQYF
TRBJ2-1 TRBV27 few - TGTGCCAGCAGTTCATTCAATGAGCAGTTCTTC CASSSFNEQFF
TRBJ2-6 TRBV12-5 many - TGTGCTAGTGGTTTTATCCGGGCCTCTGGGGCCAACGTCCTGACTTTC CASGFIRASGANVLTF
TRBJ2-2 TRBV19 - - - CASSIGQYVGELFF
TRBJ1-3 TRBV10-1 many - TGCGCCAACCAACCGGGACGGGAAGACGAATCTGGAAACACCATATATTTT CANQPGREDESGNTIYF
TRBJ2-3 TRBV4-2 - - TGTGCCAGCAGCCCGGCGGGTAGGAGGGTCTGGGATACGCAGTATTTT CASSPAGRRVWDTQYF
TRBJ1-6 TRBV6-1 many TRBD1 TGTGCCAGCAGTCCGTTACAGGGGAACAATTCACCCCTCCACTTT CASSPLQGNNSPLHF
TRBJ2-7 TRBV19 many - TGTGCCAGTAGTATAGCCGGGACATCCTACGAGCAGTACTTC CASSIAGTSYEQYF
TRBJ1-2 TRBV5-1 many TRBD1 TGCGCCAGCAGCGCTATACAGGGGGAGAGGAATGGCTACACCTTC CASSAIQGERNGYTF
TRBJ2-7 TRBV4-2 - - TGTGCCAGCAGCCCTGGACCTGTCTACGAGCAGTACTTC CASSPGPVYEQYF
TRBJ2-1 TRBV7-2 - - TGTGCCAGCAGCTTAGGAGTCGGAAAGCAGTTCTTC CASSLGVGKQFF
TRBJ1-2 TRBV29-1 - TRBD1 TGCAGCGGTGGGACAGGGCGCGATGGCTACACCTTC CSGGTGRDGYTF
TRBJ2-1 TRBV20-1 - TRBD1 TGCAGTGCTAGCTTTTCGGGGACAGACTACAATGAGCAGTTCTTC CSASFSGTDYNEQFF
TRBJ2-5 TRBV10-3 - TRBD2 TGTGCCATCAGTGAGCGACGGACTAGCGGGGGGGCGAGGGGTCGGGAGACCCAGTACTTC CAISERRTSGGARGRETQYF
TRBJ2-3 TRBV3-1 few TRBD1 TGTGCCAGCAGCCAAACACAGGGGCAACGAGATACGCAGTATTTT CASSQTQGQRDTQYF
TRBJ2-3 TRBV9 - TRBD1 TGTTCCAGCAGCGCCCAAAGGACAGGGTGGGCAGATACGCAGTATTTT CSSSAQRTGWADTQYF
TRBJ1-1 TRBV3-1 many - TGTGCCAGCAGCCGACAAAGGAACACTGAAGCTTTCTTT CASSRQRNTEAFF
TRBJ2-3 TRBV20-1 many - TGCAGTGCTAGAGTAGGTAGCAGAAGCACAGATACGCAGTATTTT CSARVGSRSTDTQYF
TRBJ2-3 TRBV11-1 - - TGTGCCAGCAGCCCAAAGACAGTGGCAACAGATACGCAGTATTTT CASSPKTVATDTQYF
TRBJ1-2 TRBV10-3 - - TGTGCCATCAGTACCGACAATAACGGTGGCTACACCTTC CAISTDNNGGYTF
TRBJ1-1 TRBV6-6 many - TGTGCCAGCAGCGGCAAGGAGGGAATCACTGAAGCTTTCTTT CASSGKEGITEAFF
TRBJ2-3 TRBV7-8 - - TGTGCCAGCAGCTCACCAAGGGATACGCAGTATTTT CASSSPRDTQYF
TRBJ2-1 TRBV25-1 once - TGTGCCAGCAGTGAATGGCGATCGAGCTCCTACAATGAGCAGTTCTTC CASSEWRSSSYNEQFF
TRBJ1-3 TRBV4-1 many - TGCGCCAGCAGCCACTCAGCAGGAATTGGAAACACCATATATTTT CASSHSAGIGNTIYF
TRBJ1-5 TRBV6-1 many TRBD1 TGTGCCAGCAGGTTCGGGACAGGGCGGGAAGGCAATCAGCCCCAGCATTTT CASRFGTGREGNQPQHF
TRBJ2-6 TRBV19 many TRBD1 TGTGCCAGTAGCCAAGACAGGGTTGGGGCCAACGTCCTGACTTTC CASSQDRVGANVLTF
TRBJ2-1 TRBV24-1 - - TGTGCCACCAGTGATTTCGACAGCCACCGGACTCTGAGCTCCTACAATGAGCAGTTCTTC CATSDFDSHRTLSSYNEQFF
TRBJ2-3 TRBV10-2 few TRBD2 TGCGCCCCCCCCGCCGGGACTAGCGGGTACGGCACAGATACGCAGTATTTT CAPPAGTSGYGTDTQYF
TRBJ2-2 TRBV2 - - TGTGCCAGCAGTCCCAACACCGGGGAGCTGTTTTTT CASSPNTGELFF